This note documents a single T cell receptor beta chain sequence. Antigen specificity is unknown. Germline lookup yields CDR1 KGHSH and CDR2 LQKENI. Trimming removed 5 bases at V and 10 bases at J, with 23 bases between. The CDR3 length is 16 residues. The sample is drawn from a study of glioma-infiltrating T cells after dendritic cell vaccination. The study's findings and limits: Higher TCR clonality did not directly relate to longer survival.

TCRB CDR3 was amplified from 2 ug genomic DNA or less. Using immunoSEQ multiplex PCR, the repertoire was profiled, and TCRdb retains in-frame clones only, with some absent. This sample has 85,000 to 100,000 clones, with 80% found just once. Time point specified: after dendritic cell vaccination, including at tumor progression/relapse. Patients had residual fresh-frozen tumor tissue and more than two years of survival data. The source is a human donor with glioblastoma. The rearrangement joins TRBV18 to TRBJ1-4; TRBD1 might be the D (5 bases). Sequenced material: blood, taken after dendritic cell vaccination. CDR3 bases: TGTGCCAGCTCAAGTCCCCAGGACGTGGGGCTCGGAAAACTGTTTTTT. Its translation: CASSSPQDVGLGKLFF.